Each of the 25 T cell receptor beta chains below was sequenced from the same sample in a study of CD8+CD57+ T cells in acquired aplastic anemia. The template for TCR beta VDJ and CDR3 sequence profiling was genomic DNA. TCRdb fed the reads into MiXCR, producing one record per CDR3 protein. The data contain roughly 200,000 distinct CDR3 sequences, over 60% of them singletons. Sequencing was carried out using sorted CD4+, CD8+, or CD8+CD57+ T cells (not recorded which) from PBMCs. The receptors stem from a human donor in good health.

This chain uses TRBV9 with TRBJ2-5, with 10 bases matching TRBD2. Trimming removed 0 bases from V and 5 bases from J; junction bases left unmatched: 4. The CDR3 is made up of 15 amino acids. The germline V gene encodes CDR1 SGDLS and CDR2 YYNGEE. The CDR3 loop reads CASSVEAGGLETQYF. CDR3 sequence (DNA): TGTGCCAGCAGCGTAGAAGCGGGGGGGCTGGAGACCCAGTACTTC.

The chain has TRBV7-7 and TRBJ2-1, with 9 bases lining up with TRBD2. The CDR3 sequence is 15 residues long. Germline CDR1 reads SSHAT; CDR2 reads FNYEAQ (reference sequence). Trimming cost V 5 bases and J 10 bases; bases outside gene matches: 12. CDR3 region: CASSPTSGPGREQFF. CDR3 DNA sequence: TGTGCCAGCAGCCCAACTAGCGGGCCCGGCCGGGAGCAGTTCTTC. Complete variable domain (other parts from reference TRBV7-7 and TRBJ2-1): GAGVSQSPRYKVTKRGQDVTLRCDPISSHATLYWYQQALGQGPEFLTYFNYEAQPDKSGLPSDRFSAERPEGSISTLTIQRTEQRDSAMYRCASSPTSGPGREQFFGPGTRLTVL.

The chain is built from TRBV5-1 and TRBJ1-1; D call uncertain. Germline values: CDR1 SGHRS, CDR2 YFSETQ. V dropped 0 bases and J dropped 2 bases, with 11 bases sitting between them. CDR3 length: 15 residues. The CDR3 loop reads CASSLDVTYNTEAFF. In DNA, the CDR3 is TGCGCCAGCAGCTTGGACGTCACGTATAACACTGAAGCTTTCTTT.

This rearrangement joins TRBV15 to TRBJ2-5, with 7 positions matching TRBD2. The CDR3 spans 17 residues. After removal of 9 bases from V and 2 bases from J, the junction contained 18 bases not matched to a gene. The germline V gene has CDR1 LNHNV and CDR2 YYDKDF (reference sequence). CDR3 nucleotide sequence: TGTGCCACTTCCCCCGGAGTGTTAGCGGGCGATCAAGAGACCCAGTACTTC. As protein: CATSPGVLAGDQETQYF.

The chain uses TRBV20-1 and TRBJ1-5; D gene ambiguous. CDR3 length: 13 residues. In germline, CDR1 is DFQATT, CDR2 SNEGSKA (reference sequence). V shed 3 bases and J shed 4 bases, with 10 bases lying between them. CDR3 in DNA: TGCAGTGCTAGGGTCGGAGGTAATCAGCCCCAGCATTTT. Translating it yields CSARVGGNQPQHF.

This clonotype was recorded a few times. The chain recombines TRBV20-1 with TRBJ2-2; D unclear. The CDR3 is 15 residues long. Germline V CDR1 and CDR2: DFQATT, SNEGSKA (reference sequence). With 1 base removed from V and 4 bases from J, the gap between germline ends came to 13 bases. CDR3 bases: TGCAGTGCTAGAGGTCCAGGATGGAGCACCGGGGAGCTGTTTTTT. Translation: CSARGPGWSTGELFF.

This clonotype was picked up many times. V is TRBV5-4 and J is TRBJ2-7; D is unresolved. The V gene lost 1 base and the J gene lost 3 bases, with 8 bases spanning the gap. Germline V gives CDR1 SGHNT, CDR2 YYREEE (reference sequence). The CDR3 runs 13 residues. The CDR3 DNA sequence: TGTGCCAGCAGCTTGTCATCGCACTACGAGCAGTACTTC. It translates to CASSLSSHYEQYF.

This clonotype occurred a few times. The CDR3 coding sequence is TGTGCCAGTAGTACGCCGGGACAGCCTAATTCACCCCTCCACTTT. It specifies CASSTPGQPNSPLHF. This rearrangement joins TRBV19 to TRBJ1-6; TRBD1 agrees at 7 bases. V gave up 4 bases and J gave up 6 bases; unmatched junction bases: 6. The CDR3 is 15 residues long. From germline, CDR1 is LNHDA and CDR2 SQIVND (reference sequence). The full variable domain, completed using reference TRBV19 and TRBJ1-6, is DGGITQSPKYLFRKEGQNVTLSCEQNLNHDAMYWYRQDPGQGLRLIYYSQIVNDFQKGDIAEGYSVSREKKESFPLTVTSAQKNPTAFYLCASSTPGQPNSPLHFGNGTRLTVT.

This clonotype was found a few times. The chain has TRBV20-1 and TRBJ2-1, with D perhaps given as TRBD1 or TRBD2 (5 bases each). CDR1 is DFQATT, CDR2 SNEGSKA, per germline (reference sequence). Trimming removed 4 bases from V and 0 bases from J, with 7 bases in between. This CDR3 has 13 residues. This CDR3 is CSATGSSYNEQFF. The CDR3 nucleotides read TGCAGTGCTACAGGGAGCTCCTACAATGAGCAGTTCTTC.

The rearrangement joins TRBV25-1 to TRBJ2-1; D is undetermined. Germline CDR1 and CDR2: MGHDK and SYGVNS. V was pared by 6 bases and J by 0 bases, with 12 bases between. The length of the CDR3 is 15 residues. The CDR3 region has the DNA TGTGCCAGCAGCTCCCAGGTACTCTCCTACAATGAGCAGTTCTTC. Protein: CASSSQVLSYNEQFF.

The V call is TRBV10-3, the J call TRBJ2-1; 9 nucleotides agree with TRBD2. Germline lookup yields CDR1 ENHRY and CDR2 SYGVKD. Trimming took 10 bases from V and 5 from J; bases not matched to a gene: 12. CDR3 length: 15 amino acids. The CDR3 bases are TGTGCCACCGGGGTCGCGGGGGGGCTCGACAATGAGCAGTTCTTC. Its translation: CATGVAGGLDNEQFF.

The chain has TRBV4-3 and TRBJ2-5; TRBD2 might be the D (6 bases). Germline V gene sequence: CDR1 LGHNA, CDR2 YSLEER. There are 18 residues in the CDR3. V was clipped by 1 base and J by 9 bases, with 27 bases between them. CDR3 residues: CASSQARIVLVGGEAQYF. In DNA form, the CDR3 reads TGCGCCAGCAGCCAAGCGCGGATCGTTTTGGTGGGAGGTGAGGCCCAGTACTTC.

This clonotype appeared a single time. CDR3 in amino acids: CSAAPGYNQPQHF. Written as DNA, the CDR3 is TGCAGTGCCGCGCCAGGGTACAATCAGCCCCAGCATTTT. The chain carries TRBV20-1 and TRBJ1-5, with TRBD1 as a possible D gene (5 bases). Between the trimmed V and J ends, which lost 6 bases and 3 bases, there was a span of 12 bases. CDR1 and CDR2 from the germline V gene are DFQATT and SNEGSKA (reference sequence). The CDR3 has 13 residues.

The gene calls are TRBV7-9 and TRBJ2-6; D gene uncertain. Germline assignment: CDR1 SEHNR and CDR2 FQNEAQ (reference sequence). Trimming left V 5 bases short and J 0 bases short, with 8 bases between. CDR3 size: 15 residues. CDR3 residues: CASSQHSSGANVLTF. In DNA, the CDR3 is TGTGCCAGCAGCCAACATAGCTCTGGGGCCAACGTCCTGACTTTC. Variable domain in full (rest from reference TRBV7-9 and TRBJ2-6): DTGVSQNPRHKITKRGQNVTFRCDPISEHNRLYWYRQTLGQGPEFLTYFQNEAQLEKSRLLSDRFSAERPKGSFSTLEIQRTEQGDSAMYLCASSQHSSGANVLTFGAGSRLTVL.

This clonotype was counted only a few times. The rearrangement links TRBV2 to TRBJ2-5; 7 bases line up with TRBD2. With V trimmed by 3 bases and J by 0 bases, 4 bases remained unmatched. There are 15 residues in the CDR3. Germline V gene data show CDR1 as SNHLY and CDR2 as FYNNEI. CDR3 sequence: CASSEGGLYQETQYF. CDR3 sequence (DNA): TGTGCCAGCAGTGAGGGGGGACTATACCAAGAGACCCAGTACTTC.

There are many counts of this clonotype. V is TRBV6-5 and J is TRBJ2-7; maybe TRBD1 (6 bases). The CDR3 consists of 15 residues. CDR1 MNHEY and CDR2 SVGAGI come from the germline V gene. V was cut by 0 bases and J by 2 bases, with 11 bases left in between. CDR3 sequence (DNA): TGTGCCAGCAGTTACTCGAGGGACACAGCCTACGAGCAGTACTTC. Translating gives CASSYSRDTAYEQYF.

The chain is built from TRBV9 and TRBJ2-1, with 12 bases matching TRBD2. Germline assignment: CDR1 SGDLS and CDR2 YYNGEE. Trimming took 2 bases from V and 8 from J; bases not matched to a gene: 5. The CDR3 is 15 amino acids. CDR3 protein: CASSVGLAGTHEQFF. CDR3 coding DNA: TGTGCCAGCAGCGTCGGACTAGCGGGAACTCATGAGCAGTTCTTC.

CDR3 DNA: TGCAGCGTTGGAACGGACAGCGGCTACGAGCAGTACTTC. Its protein is CSVGTDSGYEQYF. This chain uses TRBV29-1 with TRBJ2-7; a weak D match, TRBD1 (6 bases). With 4 bases removed from V and 3 bases from J, the gap between germline ends came to 13 bases. Germline CDR1 and CDR2: SQVTM and ANQGSEA. The CDR3 contains 13 residues.

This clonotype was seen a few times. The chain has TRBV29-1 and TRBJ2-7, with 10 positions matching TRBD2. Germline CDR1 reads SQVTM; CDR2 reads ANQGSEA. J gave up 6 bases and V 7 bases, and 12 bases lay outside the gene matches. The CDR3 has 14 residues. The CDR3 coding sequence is TGCAGCGCCTTGAAGCGGGAGGGTAATCCCGAGCAGTACTTC. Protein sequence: CSALKREGNPEQYF.

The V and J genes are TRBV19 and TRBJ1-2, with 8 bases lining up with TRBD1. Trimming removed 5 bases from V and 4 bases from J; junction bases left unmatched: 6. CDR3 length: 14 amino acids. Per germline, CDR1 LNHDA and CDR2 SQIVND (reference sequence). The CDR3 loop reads CASSPGQARYGYTF. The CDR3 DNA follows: TGTGCCAGTAGTCCGGGACAGGCGCGCTATGGCTACACCTTC.

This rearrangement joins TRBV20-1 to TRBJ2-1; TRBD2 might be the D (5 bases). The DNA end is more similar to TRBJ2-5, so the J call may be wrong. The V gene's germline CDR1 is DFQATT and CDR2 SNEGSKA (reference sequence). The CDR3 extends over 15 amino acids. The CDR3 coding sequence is TGCAGTGCTAGCGGACTCCACCCGGTATTCGAGACCCAGTACTTC. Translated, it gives CSASGLHPVFETQYF.

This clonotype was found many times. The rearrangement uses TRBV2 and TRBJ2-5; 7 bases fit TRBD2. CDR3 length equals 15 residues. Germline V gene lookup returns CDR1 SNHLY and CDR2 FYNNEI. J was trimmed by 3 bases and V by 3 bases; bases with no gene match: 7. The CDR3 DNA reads TGTGCCAGCAGTGACGCGAGCGGGGAGGAAGAGACCCAGTACTTC. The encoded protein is CASSDASGEEETQYF. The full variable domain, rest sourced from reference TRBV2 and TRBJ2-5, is EPEVTQTPSHQVTQMGQEVILRCVPISNHLYFYWYRQILGQKVEFLVSFYNNEISEKSEIFDDQFSVERPDGSNFTLKIRSTKLEDSAMYFCASSDASGEEETQYFGPGTRLLVL.

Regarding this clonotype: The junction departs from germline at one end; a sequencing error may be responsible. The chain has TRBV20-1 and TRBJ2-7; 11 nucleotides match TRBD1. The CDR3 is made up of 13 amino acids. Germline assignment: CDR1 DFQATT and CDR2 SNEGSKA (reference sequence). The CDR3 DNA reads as TGCAGTGCAAGGGACAGGGGGGGGTACGAGCATTACTTC. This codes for CSARDRGGYEHYF.

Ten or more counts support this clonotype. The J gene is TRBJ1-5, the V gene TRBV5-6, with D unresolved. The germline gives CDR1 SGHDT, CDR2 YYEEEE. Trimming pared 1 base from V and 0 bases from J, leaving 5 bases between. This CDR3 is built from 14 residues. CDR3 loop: CASSLSSSNQPQHF. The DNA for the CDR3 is TGTGCCAGCAGCTTGAGTAGTAGCAATCAGCCCCAGCATTTT.

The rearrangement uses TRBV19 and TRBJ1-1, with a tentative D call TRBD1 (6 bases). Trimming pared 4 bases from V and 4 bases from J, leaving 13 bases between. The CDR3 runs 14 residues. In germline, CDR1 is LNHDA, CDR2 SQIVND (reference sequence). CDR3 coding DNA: TGTGCCAGTAGTACTATACAGGGTACCACTGAAGCTTTCTTT. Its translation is CASSTIQGTTEAFF.